This T cell receptor (beta chain) was documented in a study of immune evolution from preneoplasia to lung adenocarcinoma. Study conclusions and caveats: Clonality was highest in normal lung, lower in later-stage lesions apparently. KRAS-mutant nodules had the highest T cell clonality. From normal lung to invasive adenocarcinoma, top clone frequencies appeared to decrease.

Here immunoSEQ multiplex PCR was the method, and the copy in TCRdb shows in-frame clones only, minus some. The sample holds some 7,800 clones, around 80% seen once. Patients had resection in Japan or China between about 2013 and 2018. CDR1 SGHNT and CDR2 YENEEA come from the germline V gene. Between the trimmed V and J ends, which lost 3 bases and 3 bases, there was a span of 8 bases. CDR3 length: 13 residues. Points on this clone: As yet, its antigen is unknown.

The V gene is TRBV11-3, the J gene TRBJ1-1; D remains unclear. This TCR was recovered from a person aged 70 to 80 with lung adenocarcinoma. The sequenced sample was FFPE minimally invasive lung adenocarcinoma tissue. This CDR3 is CASSFDKYTEAFF. DNA for the CDR3: TGTGCCAGCAGCTTCGATAAATACACTGAAGCTTTCTTT.